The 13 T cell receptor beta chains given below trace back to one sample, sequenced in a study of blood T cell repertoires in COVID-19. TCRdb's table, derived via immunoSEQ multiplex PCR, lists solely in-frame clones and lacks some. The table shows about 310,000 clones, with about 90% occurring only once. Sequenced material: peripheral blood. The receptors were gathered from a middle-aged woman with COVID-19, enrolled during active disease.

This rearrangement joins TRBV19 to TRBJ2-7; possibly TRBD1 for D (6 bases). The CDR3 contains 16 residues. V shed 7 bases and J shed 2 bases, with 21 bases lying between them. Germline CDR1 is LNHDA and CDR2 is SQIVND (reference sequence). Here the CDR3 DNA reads TGTGCCAGTATGGGCCGGCGGACAGCACAAACCTACGAGCAGTACTTC. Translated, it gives CASMGRRTAQTYEQYF.

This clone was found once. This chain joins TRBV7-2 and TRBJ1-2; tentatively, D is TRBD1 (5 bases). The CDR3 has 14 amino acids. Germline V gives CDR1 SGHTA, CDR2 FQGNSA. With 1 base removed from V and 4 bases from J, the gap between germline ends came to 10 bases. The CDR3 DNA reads TGTGCCAGCAGCTTAGGTTCAGGGCGCTATGGCTACACCTTC. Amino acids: CASSLGSGRYGYTF.

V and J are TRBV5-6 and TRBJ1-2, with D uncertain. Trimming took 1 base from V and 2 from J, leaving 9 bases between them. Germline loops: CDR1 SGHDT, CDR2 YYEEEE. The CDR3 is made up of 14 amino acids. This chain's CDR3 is CASSLLQANYGYTF. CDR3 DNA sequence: TGTGCCAGCAGCTTGTTGCAGGCCAACTATGGCTACACCTTC.

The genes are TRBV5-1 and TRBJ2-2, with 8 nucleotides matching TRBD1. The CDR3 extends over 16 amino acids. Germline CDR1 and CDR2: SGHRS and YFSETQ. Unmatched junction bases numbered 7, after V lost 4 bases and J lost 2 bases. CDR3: CASSRSTGANTGELFF. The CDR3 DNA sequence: TGCGCCAGCAGCCGTTCGACAGGGGCAAACACCGGGGAGCTGTTTTTT.

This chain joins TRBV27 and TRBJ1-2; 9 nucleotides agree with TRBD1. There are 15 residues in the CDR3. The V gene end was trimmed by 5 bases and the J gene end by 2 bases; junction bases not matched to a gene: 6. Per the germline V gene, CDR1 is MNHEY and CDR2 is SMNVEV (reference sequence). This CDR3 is CASSPGTGTNYGYTF. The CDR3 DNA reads TGTGCCAGCAGTCCGGGGACAGGGACCAACTATGGCTACACCTTC.

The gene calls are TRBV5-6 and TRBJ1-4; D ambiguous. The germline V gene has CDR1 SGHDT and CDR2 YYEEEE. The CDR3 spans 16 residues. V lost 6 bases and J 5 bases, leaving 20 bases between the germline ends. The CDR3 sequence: CASTQFGRISNEKLFF. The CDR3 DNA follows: TGTGCCAGCACCCAATTTGGGAGGATATCGAATGAAAAACTGTTTTTT.

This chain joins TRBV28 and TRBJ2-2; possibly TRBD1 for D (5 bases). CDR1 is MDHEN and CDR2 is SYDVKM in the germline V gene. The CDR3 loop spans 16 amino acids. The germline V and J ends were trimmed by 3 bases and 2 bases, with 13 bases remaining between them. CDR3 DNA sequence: TGTGCCAGCAGTTTCGAAAGACAGAGAAACACCGGGGAGCTGTTTTTT. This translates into CASSFERQRNTGELFF.

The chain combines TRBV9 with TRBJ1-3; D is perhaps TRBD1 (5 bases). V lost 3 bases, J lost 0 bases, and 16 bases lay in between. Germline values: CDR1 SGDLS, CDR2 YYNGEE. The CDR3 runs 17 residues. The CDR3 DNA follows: TGTGCCAGCAGCGGGCCTCGGGACTCTCGCTCTGGAAACACCATATATTTT. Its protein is CASSGPRDSRSGNTIYF.

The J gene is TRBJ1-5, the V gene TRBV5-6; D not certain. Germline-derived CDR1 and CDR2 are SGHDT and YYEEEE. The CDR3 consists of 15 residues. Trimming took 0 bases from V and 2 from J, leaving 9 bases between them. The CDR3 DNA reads TGTGCCAGCAGCTTGGATGGCCGGGGCAATCAGCCCCAGCATTTT. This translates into CASSLDGRGNQPQHF. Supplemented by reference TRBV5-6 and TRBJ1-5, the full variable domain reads DAGVTQSPTHLIKTRGQQVTLRCSPKSGHDTVSWYQQALGQGPQFIFQYYEEEERQRGNFPDRFSGHQFPNYSSELNVNALLLGDSALYLCASSLDGRGNQPQHFGDGTRLSIL.

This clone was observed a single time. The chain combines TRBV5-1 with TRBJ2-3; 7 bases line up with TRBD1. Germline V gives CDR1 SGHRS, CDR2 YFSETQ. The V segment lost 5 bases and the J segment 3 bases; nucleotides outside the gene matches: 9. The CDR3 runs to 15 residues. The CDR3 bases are TGCGCCAGCAGGCCAATACCAGGGGGAACAGATACGCAGTATTTT. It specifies CASRPIPGGTDTQYF.

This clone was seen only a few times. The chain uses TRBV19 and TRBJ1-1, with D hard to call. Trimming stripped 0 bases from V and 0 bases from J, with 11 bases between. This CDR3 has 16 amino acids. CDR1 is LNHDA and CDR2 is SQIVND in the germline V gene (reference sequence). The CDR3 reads CASSIDLRGMNTEAFF. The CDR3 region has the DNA TGTGCCAGTAGTATAGATCTAAGAGGAATGAACACTGAAGCTTTCTTT.

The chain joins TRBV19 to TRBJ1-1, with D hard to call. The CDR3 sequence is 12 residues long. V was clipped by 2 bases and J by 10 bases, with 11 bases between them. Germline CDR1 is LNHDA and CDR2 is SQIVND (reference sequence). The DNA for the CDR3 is TGTGCCAGTAGTATATCTCCGGTAACAGCTTTCTTT. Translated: CASSISPVTAFF.

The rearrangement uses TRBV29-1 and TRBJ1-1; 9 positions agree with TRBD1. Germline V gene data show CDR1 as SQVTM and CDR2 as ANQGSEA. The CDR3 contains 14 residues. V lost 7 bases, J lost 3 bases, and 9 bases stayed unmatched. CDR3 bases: TGCAGCGGGGGGACAGGGAGGTATGACACTGAAGCTTTCTTT. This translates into CSGGTGRYDTEAFF.